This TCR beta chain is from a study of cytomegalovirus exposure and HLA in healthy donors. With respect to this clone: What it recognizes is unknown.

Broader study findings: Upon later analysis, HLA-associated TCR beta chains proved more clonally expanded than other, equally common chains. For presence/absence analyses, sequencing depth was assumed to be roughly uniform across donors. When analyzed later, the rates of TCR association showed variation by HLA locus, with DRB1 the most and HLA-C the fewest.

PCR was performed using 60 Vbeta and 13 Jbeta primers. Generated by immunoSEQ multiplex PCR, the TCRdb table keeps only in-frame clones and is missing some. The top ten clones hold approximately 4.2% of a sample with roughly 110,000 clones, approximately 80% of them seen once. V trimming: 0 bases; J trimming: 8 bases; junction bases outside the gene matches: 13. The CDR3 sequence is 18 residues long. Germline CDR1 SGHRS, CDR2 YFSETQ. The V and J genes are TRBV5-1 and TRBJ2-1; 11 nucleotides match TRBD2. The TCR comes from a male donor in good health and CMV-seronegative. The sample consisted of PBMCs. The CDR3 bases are TGCGCCAGCAGCTTGGGCCCGATAACTAGCGGGGGAGGAGATGAGCAGTTCTTC. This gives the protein CASSLGPITSGGGDEQFF. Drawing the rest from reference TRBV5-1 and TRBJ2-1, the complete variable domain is KAGVTQTPRYLIKTRGQQVTLSCSPISGHRSVSWYQQTPGQGLQFLFEYFSETQRNKGNFPGRFSGRQFSNSRSEMNVSTLELGDSALYLCASSLGPITSGGGDEQFFGPGTRLTVL.